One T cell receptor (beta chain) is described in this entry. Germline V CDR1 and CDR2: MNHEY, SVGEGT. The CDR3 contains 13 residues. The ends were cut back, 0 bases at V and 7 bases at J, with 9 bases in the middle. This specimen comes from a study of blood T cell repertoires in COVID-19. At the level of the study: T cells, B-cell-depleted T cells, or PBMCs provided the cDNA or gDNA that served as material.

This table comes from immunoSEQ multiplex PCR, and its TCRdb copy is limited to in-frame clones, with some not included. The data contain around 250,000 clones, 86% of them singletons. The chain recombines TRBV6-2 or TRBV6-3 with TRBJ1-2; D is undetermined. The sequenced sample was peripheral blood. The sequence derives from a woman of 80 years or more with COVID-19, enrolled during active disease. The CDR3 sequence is CASSYSRGGGYTF. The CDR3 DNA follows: TGTGCCAGCAGTTACTCACGGGGAGGTGGCTACACCTTC.